These 10 T cell receptor beta chains were all obtained from the same sample, sequenced in a study of blood T cells in healthy people across ages. Next came a second PCR, run for about 7 to 12 cycles, which used a sample-barcoded 5' primer along with a J-beta primer mix. Each CDR3 protein gets one entry after TCRdb re-called the 5' RACE reads with MiXCR. This sample has fewer than 800,000 distinct CDR3 sequences; roughly 32% occur once, and the top ten carry 15%. The specimen was blood. These receptors originate from an elderly woman in good health.

This clonotype was found many times. The V call is TRBV29-1, the J call TRBJ1-2; the match to TRBD1 covers 9 bases. The CDR3 length is 13 residues. Germline CDR1 SQVTM, CDR2 ANQGSEA. After removal of 6 bases from V and 6 bases from J, the junction contained 8 bases not matched to a gene. The CDR3 sequence: CSVRDRVQDGYTF. The CDR3 nucleotides read TGCAGCGTCCGGGACAGGGTTCAGGATGGCTACACCTTC.

About this clonotype itself: One base away lies a much larger clone, so this may be a sequencing read error. This rearrangement joins TRBV5-1 to TRBJ1-6; TRBD1 aligns across 7 bases. Germline loops: CDR1 SGHRS, CDR2 YFSETQ. The CDR3 is made up of 14 amino acids. The CDR3 sequence is CASGLETGNSPLHF. The CDR3 nucleotides are TGCGCCAGCGGCTTGGAGACAGGGAATTCACCCCTCCACTTT.

Comments on this clonotype: At one of its ends the junction is not consistent with the germline gene, which may arise from a read error. This rearrangement joins TRBV20-1 to TRBJ1-4; D is possibly TRBD1 (5 bases). Germline V gene lookup returns CDR1 DFQATT and CDR2 SNEGSKA (reference sequence). The CDR3 covers 14 residues. In DNA, the CDR3 is TGCAGTGTTAGTGTATCCGGGGGGAATGAAAAACGGTTTTTT. Its protein is CSVSVSGGNEKRFF.

With respect to this clonotype: A read error is possible here, since a much larger clone lies one base away. This chain uses TRBV4-2 with TRBJ1-2; a possible D gene is TRBD1 (5 bases). The germline V gene has CDR1 LGHNA and CDR2 YNFKEQ. The CDR3 extends over 13 amino acids. V gave up 3 bases and J gave up 3 bases, with 8 bases separating them. CDR3 loop: CASSQGDDYGYTF. In DNA form, the CDR3 reads TGTGCCAGCAGCCAGGGGGACGACTATGGCTACACCTTC.

This clonotype was recorded a few times. A read error is possible here, since a much larger clone lies one base away. The rearrangement joins TRBV7-2 to TRBJ2-5; 8 nucleotides align to TRBD2. Unmatched junction bases numbered 19, after V lost 5 bases and J lost 11 bases. This CDR3 is built from 16 residues. Germline assignment: CDR1 SGHTA and CDR2 FQGNSA. The CDR3 nucleotides read TGTGCCAGCAGCCCCCCAACCGGCGGGGGGTCGGATGAGCAGTACTTC. This encodes CASSPPTGGGSDEQYF.

The rearrangement links TRBV7-2 to TRBJ1-6, with D unclear. V lost 1 base to trimming and J lost 9 bases, with 7 bases between them. The CDR3 contains 13 residues. Per the germline V gene, CDR1 is SGHTA and CDR2 is FQGNSA. The CDR3 coding sequence is TGTGCCAGCAGCTTAGAGAGAAGTTCACCCCTCCACTTT. This sequence encodes CASSLERSSPLHF.

In this sample, this clonotype turned up a few times. The chain combines TRBV7-9 with TRBJ2-5, with 8 bases identical to TRBD2. The CDR3 length is 12 residues. Per germline, CDR1 SEHNR and CDR2 FQNEAQ (reference sequence). V gave up 0 bases and J gave up 13 bases; unmatched junction bases: 4. The CDR3 here is CASSLAFSGAYF. The CDR3 DNA reads as TGTGCCAGCAGCTTAGCGTTTAGCGGGGCGTACTTC. Full variable domain (outside the CDR3, taken from reference TRBV7-9 and TRBJ2-5): DTGVSQNPRHKITKRGQNVTFRCDPISEHNRLYWYRQTLGQGPEFLTYFQNEAQLEKSRLLSDRFSAERPKGSFSTLEIQRTEQGDSAMYLCASSLAFSGAYFGPGTRLLVL.

The V call is TRBV6-1, the J call TRBJ2-5; 7 bases align to TRBD1. CDR3 length equals 13 residues. Trimming cost V 0 bases and J 11 bases; bases outside gene matches: 6. Germline V gene data show CDR1 as MNHNS and CDR2 as SASEGT. CDR3 sequence: CASSEARGIEQYF. CDR3 DNA: TGTGCCAGCAGTGAAGCCAGGGGGATAGAACAGTACTTC.

As regards this clonotype: This could be a read error, since a much larger clone is one nucleotide away. The chain carries TRBV12-3 or TRBV12-4 and TRBJ2-1; a weak D match, TRBD1 (5 bases). V shed 6 bases and J shed 10 bases, with 19 bases lying between them. CDR3 length equals 14 residues. CDR3 residues: CASRDAGYSYEQFF. CDR3 nucleotides: TGTGCCAGCAGGGACGCAGGGTACTCCTACGAGCAGTTCTTC.

This clonotype has more than one count but fewer than ten. The chain employs TRBV6-5 and TRBJ2-3; D is perhaps TRBD2 (5 bases). V lost 2 bases and J 2 bases, leaving 11 bases between the germline ends. The CDR3 is 15 residues long. Germline values: CDR1 MNHEY, CDR2 SVGAGI. In DNA form, the CDR3 reads TGTGCCAGCAGTTACGGCGGGCCGCCCACAGATACGCAGTATTTT. This sequence encodes CASSYGGPPTDTQYF.